These T cell receptor beta chains were read from a single sample in a study of OX40 agonist ivuxolimab in advanced cancers. TCRdb's copy holds only in-frame clones and misses some; the assay was immunoSEQ multiplex PCR. The sample has tens of thousands of clones, under 90% seen once. The material was CD4+ or CD8+ T cells sorted from blood, obtained in a trial of the OX40 agonist ivuxolimab. The source of these receptors is an adult with an advanced solid tumor such as melanoma, head and neck, liver or kidney cancer. Both conserved end residues are part of each CDR3. Each record gives: CDR3 protein, J gene, V gene.

CDR3 protein: CASSLVTGGNTEAFF
J gene: TRBJ1-1
V gene: TRBV7-8

CDR3 protein: CASSLRLLTYEQYF
J gene: TRBJ2-7
V gene: TRBV5-5

CDR3 protein: CASSLVSGRGGEQFF
J gene: TRBJ2-1
V gene: TRBV7-7

CDR3 protein: CASSPRGASGANVLTF
J gene: TRBJ2-6
V gene: TRBV5-6

CDR3 protein: CAWSPAARQFF
J gene: TRBJ2-1
V gene: TRBV30

CDR3 protein: CASSLVHGLETQYF
J gene: TRBJ2-5
V gene: TRBV7-9

CDR3 protein: CASSLRGSNYGYTF
J gene: TRBJ1-2
V gene: TRBV7-3

CDR3 protein: CASTRSGSKETQYF
J gene: TRBJ2-5
V gene: TRBV9

CDR3 protein: CASMEGGHTGELFF
J gene: TRBJ2-2
V gene: TRBV28

CDR3 protein: CASSQDLTGRVLGELFF
J gene: TRBJ2-2
V gene: TRBV4-3

CDR3 protein: CASSMQGKVHEQYF
J gene: TRBJ2-7
V gene: TRBV19

CDR3 protein: CSVGGQGDGANVLTF
J gene: TRBJ2-6
V gene: TRBV29-1

CDR3 protein: CASSRGQSGGTDTQYF
J gene: TRBJ2-3
V gene: TRBV28

CDR3 protein: CASSPRDREDIYGYTF
J gene: TRBJ1-2
V gene: TRBV7-9

CDR3 protein: CASNLRGNSYEQYF
J gene: TRBJ2-7
V gene: TRBV5-5

CDR3 protein: CASSPTSSYEQYF
J gene: TRBJ2-7
V gene: TRBV27

CDR3 protein: CAWMGSGGSGNTIYF
J gene: TRBJ1-3
V gene: TRBV30

CDR3 protein: CASKDLSSYEQYF
J gene: TRBJ2-7
V gene: TRBV2

CDR3 protein: CATDTGAGEQFF
J gene: TRBJ2-1
V gene: TRBV10-1

CDR3 protein: CASSYLKDSSGNTIYF
J gene: TRBJ1-3
V gene: TRBV6-5

CDR3 protein: CSAPGLRTEAFF
J gene: TRBJ1-1
V gene: TRBV29-1

CDR3 protein: CASSPGTASTDTQYF
J gene: TRBJ2-3
V gene: TRBV2

CDR3 protein: CASSQSCGQPQHF
J gene: TRBJ1-5
V gene: TRBV23-1

CDR3 protein: CASSPVGTQYF
J gene: TRBJ2-3
V gene: TRBV7-9

CDR3 protein: CASRLQGGGNQPQHF
J gene: TRBJ1-5
V gene: TRBV6-5

CDR3 protein: CASKRDNTDTQYF
J gene: TRBJ2-3
V gene: TRBV25-1

CDR3 protein: CASSLDAVQETQYF
J gene: TRBJ2-5
V gene: TRBV7-7

CDR3 protein: CASKDSYEQYF
J gene: TRBJ2-7
V gene: TRBV2

CDR3 protein: CASKETRSLGNTIYF
J gene: TRBJ1-3
V gene: TRBV6-1

CDR3 protein: CASSLGRGVHDRTQYF
J gene: TRBJ2-5
V gene: TRBV5-1

CDR3 protein: CASSPEREDTQYF
J gene: TRBJ2-3
V gene: TRBV4-2

CDR3 protein: CASTSRGGYNEQFF
J gene: TRBJ2-1
V gene: TRBV27

CDR3 protein: CASSPSSAKLSNQPQHF
J gene: TRBJ1-5
V gene: TRBV18

CDR3 protein: CASSVGQGRTNEKLFF
J gene: TRBJ1-4
V gene: TRBV9

CDR3 protein: CASSQDQFRYNEQFF
J gene: TRBJ2-1
V gene: TRBV14

CDR3 protein: CASGQSDEKLFF
J gene: TRBJ1-4
V gene: TRBV9

CDR3 protein: CASSSPSGRSPDTQYF
J gene: TRBJ2-3
V gene: TRBV11-3

CDR3 protein: CASKENGLTDTQYF
J gene: TRBJ2-3
V gene: TRBV19

CDR3 protein: CASSRTGTGTPTHQPQHF
J gene: TRBJ1-5
V gene: TRBV4-1

CDR3 protein: CASSIQGQGKQPQHF
J gene: TRBJ1-5
V gene: TRBV19

CDR3 protein: CASSLGSIPTSSYEQYF
J gene: TRBJ2-7
V gene: TRBV13

CDR3 protein: CASSPRRRGSTDTQYF
J gene: TRBJ2-3
V gene: TRBV13

CDR3 protein: CASSSYIYTGADGNTIYF
J gene: TRBJ1-3
V gene: TRBV7-8

CDR3 protein: CASRGGQAYNEQFF
J gene: TRBJ2-1
V gene: TRBV27

CDR3 protein: CASSSQGSAGELFF
J gene: TRBJ2-2
V gene: TRBV19

CDR3 protein: CASSVPGAALREETQYF
J gene: TRBJ2-5
V gene: TRBV28

CDR3 protein: CASSYSEYGLGNTIYF
J gene: TRBJ1-3
V gene: TRBV6-5

CDR3 protein: CASSPTGTPQPQHF
J gene: TRBJ1-5
V gene: TRBV4-2

CDR3 protein: CASTGRPRETQYF
J gene: TRBJ2-5
V gene: TRBV5-1

CDR3 protein: CAGRGDRTDTQYF
J gene: TRBJ2-3
V gene: TRBV2

CDR3 protein: CASSSRVAGVAQYF
J gene: TRBJ2-3
V gene: TRBV27

CDR3 protein: CSLMGDSGTEAFF
J gene: TRBJ1-1
V gene: TRBV29-1

CDR3 protein: CASSFEGGGYNEQFF
J gene: TRBJ2-1
V gene: TRBV28

CDR3 protein: CASSSDPRTSGNTDTQYF
J gene: TRBJ2-3
V gene: TRBV5-1

CDR3 protein: CAIGLAGGPTSTDTQYF
J gene: TRBJ2-3
V gene: TRBV6-4

CDR3 protein: CASSSDRGLGTGELFF
J gene: TRBJ2-2
V gene: TRBV7-9

CDR3 protein: CASRTLTSGAYNEQFF
J gene: TRBJ2-1
V gene: TRBV27